This TCR beta chain was sequenced in a study of T cells expressing NK-cell markers. The CDR3 contains 14 residues. Germline CDR1 SGHRS, CDR2 YFSETQ. For each CDR3 protein, TCRdb gives one entry from its re-call of the 5' RACE reads, without DNA. Here the sample table reports about 150,000 distinct CDR3 sequences. V and J are TRBV5-1 and TRBJ2-7; without DNA, the TCRdb call of TRBD2 cannot be checked. Sequences were obtained from blood T cells: a sorted CD56 or NKG2C T cell subset, CD4+ or CD8+ T cells, or bulk PBMC T cells (not recorded which). This clonotype originated in a woman between 45 and 60 years old in good health. The CDR3 here is CASSLEAGGYEQYF.